The clone carrying this T cell receptor beta chain was observed at least ten times. The CDR3 consists of 16 residues. The V gene's germline CDR1 is MDHEN and CDR2 SYDVKM. Germline trimming cut 6 bases from V and 5 bases from J; bases unmatched to any gene: 10. Authors of the study amplified TCR beta CDR3 regions from RNA transcripts. HTBI primers drove first-round RT-PCR of the TCR CDR3. Each CDR3 protein gets one entry after TCRdb re-called the multiplex PCR reads with MiXCR. The table lists approximately 600,000 distinct CDR3 sequences, 14% of them singletons, with around 7% in the top ten. The data were taken from a study of T cells in Graves' hyperthyroidism and ophthalmopathy. Uncontrolled infection, other autoimmune disease, pregnancy or lactation led to exclusion.

The clonotype comes from a young woman with Graves' ophthalmopathy. The chain employs TRBV28 and TRBJ2-1, with 10 bases that match TRBD2. The sequenced sample consisted of blood. CDR3 DNA: TGTGCCAGCAGCACCTTGGGACTAGCGAACAACAATGAGCAGTTCTTC. Translation gives CASSTLGLANNNEQFF. Looking up the rest from reference TRBV28 and TRBJ2-1 gives the full variable domain: DVKVTQSSRYLVKRTGEKVFLECVQDMDHENMFWYRQDPGLGLRLIYFSYDVKMKEKGDIPEGYSVSREKKERFSLILESASTNQTSMYLCASSTLGLANNNEQFFGPGTRLTVL.